This entry concerns a single TCR beta chain. What it binds is not known. CD45RO/CCR7/CD25/CD127/CD95/CD27 sorting isolated CD4+ naive, central memory, regulatory and stem cell-like memory cells. V gave up 2 bases and J gave up 5 bases, with 20 bases separating them. The CDR3 sequence is 16 residues long. Germline values: CDR1 GTSNPN, CDR2 SVGIG (reference sequence). The data are from a study of beta chain features in type 1 diabetes. Isolated RNA was reverse transcribed in full, so expressed TCRB transcripts were sequenced. The table came from immunoSEQ multiplex PCR; TCRdb's copy has only in-frame clones and leaves some out. Of 200,000 to 250,000 clones listed, about a tenth are singletons. Study-level results: HLA influence on TCRB rearrangement stayed unresolved here. Patients with Type 1 diabetes showed moderately but significantly shorter TCRB CDR3s in all four CD4+ subsets. Compared to healthy donors, patients appeared to have naive, central memory and Treg TCRB repertoires that were more alike.

The clonotype originates from a man between 18 and 29 years old in good health. This chain connects TRBV30 to TRBJ2-3, with D maybe TRBD1 (7 bases). Sample: central memory CD4+ T cells from blood. The CDR3 region is CAWSPRGQRVGDTQYF. The CDR3, as DNA: TGTGCCTGGAGTCCCCGGGGACAGCGGGTCGGAGATACGCAGTATTTT. Full variable domain (outside the CDR3, taken from reference TRBV30 and TRBJ2-3): SQTIHQWPATLVQPVGSPLSLECTVEGTSNPNLYWYRQAAGRGLQLLFYSVGIGQISSEVPQNLSASRPQDRQFILSSKKLLLSDSGFYLCAWSPRGQRVGDTQYFGPGTRLTVL.